This record concerns one TCR beta chain sequence. All sequencing subjects had displayed CD8+CD57+ cell expansion on flow cytometry. Receipt of therapy had not occurred in any patient by the time of blood sampling. This record belongs to a study of CD8+CD57+ T cells in acquired aplastic anemia. Overall study context: Sorted CD4+ plus CD8+ cells gave DNA averaging approximately 3.2 ug.

It was genomic DNA that served as the template for profiling TCR beta VDJ and CDR3. Using its own MiXCR run on the reads, TCRdb lists one record per CDR3 protein. The sample holds approximately 260,000 distinct CDR3 sequences, approximately 79% seen once. The CDR3 extends over 14 amino acids. Germline CDR1 reads MNHNS; CDR2 reads SASEGT. V gave up 10 bases and J gave up 7 bases, with 17 bases separating them. The sequence came from a human donor with aplastic anemia. The rearrangement uses TRBV6-1 and TRBJ1-6, with D possibly matching TRBD1 (6 bases). Sample: sorted CD4+, CD8+, or CD8+CD57+ T cells (not recorded which) from PBMCs. The CDR3 loop reads CATSPATGNSPLHF. The CDR3 nucleotides are TGTGCCACCTCCCCGGCAACAGGGAATTCACCCCTCCACTTT.